This entry is about one T cell receptor beta chain. Per the authors' pipeline: Amplification with reference gene primers provided the estimates of nucleated cell counts. Only in-frame clones appear in the TCRdb table, and some are missing; sequencing was by immunoSEQ multiplex PCR. That table furnishes V, J and clone size, whereas the DNA furnished D and trimming. Of roughly 210,000 clones in the sample, approximately 81% are singletons; the top ten hold roughly a tenth. The data originate from a study of blood T cell repertoires in COVID-19. Study background: The United States, Italy and Spain supplied acute and convalescent COVID-19 samples. PBMCs, B-cell-depleted T cells, or T cells were the source of the cDNA or gDNA that made up the material.

Patients from Seattle were sampled longitudinally, starting during active infection. V gave up 4 bases and J gave up 0 bases, with 13 bases separating them. From germline, CDR1 is SGHKS and CDR2 YYEKEE (reference sequence). The CDR3 runs to 15 residues. The source is a woman aged 80 or older with COVID-19, enrolled during active disease. The sample consisted of peripheral blood. The chain is built from TRBV5-5 and TRBJ1-1; D uncertain. In DNA, the CDR3 is TGTGCCAGCAGCATGAGACCGAGGGTGAACACTGAAGCTTTCTTT. It is translated as CASSMRPRVNTEAFF.